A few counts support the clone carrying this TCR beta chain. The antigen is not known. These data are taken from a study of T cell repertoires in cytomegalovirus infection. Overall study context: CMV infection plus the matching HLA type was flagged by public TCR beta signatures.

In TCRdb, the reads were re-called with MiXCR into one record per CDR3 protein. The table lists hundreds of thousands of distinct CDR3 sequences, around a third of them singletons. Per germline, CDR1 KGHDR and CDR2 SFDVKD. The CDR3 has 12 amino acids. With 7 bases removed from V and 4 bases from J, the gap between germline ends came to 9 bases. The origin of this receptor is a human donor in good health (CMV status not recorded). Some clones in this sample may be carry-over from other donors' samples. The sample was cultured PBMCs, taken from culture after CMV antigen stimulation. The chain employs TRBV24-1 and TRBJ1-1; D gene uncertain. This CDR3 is CATRNPGTEAFF. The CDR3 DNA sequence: TGTGCCACCAGGAACCCAGGCACTGAAGCTTTCTTT.